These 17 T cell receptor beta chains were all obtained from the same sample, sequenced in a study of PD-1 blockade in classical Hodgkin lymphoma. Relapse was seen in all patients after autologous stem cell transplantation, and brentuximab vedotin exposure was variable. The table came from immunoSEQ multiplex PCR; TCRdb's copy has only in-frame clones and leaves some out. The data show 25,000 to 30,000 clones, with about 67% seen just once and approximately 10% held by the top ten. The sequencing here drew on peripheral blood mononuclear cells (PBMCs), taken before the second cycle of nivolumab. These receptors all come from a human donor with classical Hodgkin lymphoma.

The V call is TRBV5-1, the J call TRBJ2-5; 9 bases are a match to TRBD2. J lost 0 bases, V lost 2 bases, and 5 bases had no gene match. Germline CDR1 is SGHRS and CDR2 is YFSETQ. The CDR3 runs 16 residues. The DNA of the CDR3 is TGCGCCAGCAGCTTCGGACTAGCGAGCAACCAAGAGACCCAGTACTTC. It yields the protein CASSFGLASNQETQYF.

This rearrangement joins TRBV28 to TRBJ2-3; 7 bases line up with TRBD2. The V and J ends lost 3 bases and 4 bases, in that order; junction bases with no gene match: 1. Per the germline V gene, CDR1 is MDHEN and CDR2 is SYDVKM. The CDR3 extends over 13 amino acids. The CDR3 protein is CASSFAGADTQYF. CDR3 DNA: TGTGCCAGCAGTTTTGCGGGGGCAGATACGCAGTATTTT.

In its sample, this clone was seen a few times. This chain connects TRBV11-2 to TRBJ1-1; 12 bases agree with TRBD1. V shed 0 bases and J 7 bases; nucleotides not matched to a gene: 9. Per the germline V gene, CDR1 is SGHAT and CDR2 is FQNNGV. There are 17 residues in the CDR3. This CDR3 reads CASSLDFRDRGLGEAFF. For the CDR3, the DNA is TGTGCCAGCAGCTTAGATTTCCGGGACAGGGGGCTGGGTGAAGCTTTCTTT.

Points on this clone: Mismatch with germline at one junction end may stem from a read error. CDR3 DNA sequence: TGTGCCAGCACCGTAGATGGCTCTGGAAACACCATATATTTT. Translating gives CASTVDGSGNTIYF. The chain recombines TRBV9 with TRBJ1-3, with no clear D. This CDR3 is built from 14 residues. Looked up from germline, CDR1 is SGDLS and CDR2 is YYNGEE.

The CDR3 loop reads CASSWAGVPREETQYF. Written as DNA, the CDR3 is TGTGCCAGCAGCTGGGCTGGGGTCCCGAGGGAGGAGACCCAGTACTTC. The chain carries TRBV7-8 and TRBJ2-5; the D gene is possibly TRBD2 (5 bases). The CDR3 is 16 amino acids. The V gene lost 4 bases and the J gene lost 5 bases, with 20 bases spanning the gap. The V gene's germline CDR1 is SGHVS and CDR2 FQNEAQ.

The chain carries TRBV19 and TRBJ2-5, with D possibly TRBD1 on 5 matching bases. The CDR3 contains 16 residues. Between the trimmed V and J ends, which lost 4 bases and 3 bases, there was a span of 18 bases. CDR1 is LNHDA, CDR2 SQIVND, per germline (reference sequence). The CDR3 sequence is CASSTLTATTKETQYF. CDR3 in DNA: TGTGCCAGTAGTACCCTGACAGCAACGACAAAAGAGACCCAGTACTTC.

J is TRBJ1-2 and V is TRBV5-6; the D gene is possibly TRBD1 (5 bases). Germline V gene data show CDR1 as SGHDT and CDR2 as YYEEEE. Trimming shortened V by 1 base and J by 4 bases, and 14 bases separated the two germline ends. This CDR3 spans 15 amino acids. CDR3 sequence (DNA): TGTGCCAGCAGCTTGAGACAGACTTTTGGCTATGGCTACACCTTC. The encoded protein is CASSLRQTFGYGYTF.

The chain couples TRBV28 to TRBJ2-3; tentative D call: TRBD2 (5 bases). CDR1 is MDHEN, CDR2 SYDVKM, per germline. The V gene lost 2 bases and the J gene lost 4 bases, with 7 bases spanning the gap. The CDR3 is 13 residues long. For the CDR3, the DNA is TGTGCCAGCAGTTTAGACTACTCAGATACGCAGTATTTT. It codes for CASSLDYSDTQYF.

CDR3 bases: TGCAGCGTAAAGGGTCAGGGCAGAGAGACCCAGTACTTC. It translates to CSVKGQGRETQYF. The chain combines TRBV29-1 with TRBJ2-5; a possible D gene is TRBD1 (5 bases). V was pared by 6 bases and J by 4 bases, with 15 bases between. Germline CDR1 is SQVTM and CDR2 is ANQGSEA. The CDR3 covers 13 residues.

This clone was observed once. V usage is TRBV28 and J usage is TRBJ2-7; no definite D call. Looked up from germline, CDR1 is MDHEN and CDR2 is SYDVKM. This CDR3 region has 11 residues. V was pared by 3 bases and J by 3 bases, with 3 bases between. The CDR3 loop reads CASSFFYEQYF. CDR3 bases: TGTGCCAGCAGTTTTTTCTACGAGCAGTACTTC. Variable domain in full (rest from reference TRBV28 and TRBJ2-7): DVKVTQSSRYLVKRTGEKVFLECVQDMDHENMFWYRQDPGLGLRLIYFSYDVKMKEKGDIPEGYSVSREKKERFSLILESASTNQTSMYLCASSFFYEQYFGPGTRLTVT.

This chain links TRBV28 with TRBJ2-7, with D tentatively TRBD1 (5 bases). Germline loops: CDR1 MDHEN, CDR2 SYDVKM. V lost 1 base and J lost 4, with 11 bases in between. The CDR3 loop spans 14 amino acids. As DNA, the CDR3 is TGTGCCAGCAGTTTATCGGGCAGGGCTTACGAGCAGTACTTC. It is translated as CASSLSGRAYEQYF.

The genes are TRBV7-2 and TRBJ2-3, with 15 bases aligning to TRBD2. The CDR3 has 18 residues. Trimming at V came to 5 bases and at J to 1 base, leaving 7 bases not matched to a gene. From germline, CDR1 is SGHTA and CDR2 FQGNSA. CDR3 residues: CASSRGLAGGPRTDTQYF. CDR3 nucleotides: TGTGCCAGCAGCCGCGGACTAGCGGGGGGGCCCCGCACAGATACGCAGTATTTT.

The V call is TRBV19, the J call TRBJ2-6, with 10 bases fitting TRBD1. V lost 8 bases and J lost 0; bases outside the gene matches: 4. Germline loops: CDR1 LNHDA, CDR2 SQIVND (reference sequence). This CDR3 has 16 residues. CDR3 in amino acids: CASRDRGYSGANVLTF. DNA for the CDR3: TGTGCCAGTCGGGACAGGGGATACTCTGGGGCCAACGTCCTGACTTTC.

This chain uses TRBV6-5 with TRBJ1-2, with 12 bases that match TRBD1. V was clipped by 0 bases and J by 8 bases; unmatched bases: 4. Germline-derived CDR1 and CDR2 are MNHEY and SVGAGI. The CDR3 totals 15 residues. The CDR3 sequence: CASSYSWDRGQGYTF. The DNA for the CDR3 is TGTGCCAGCAGTTACTCTTGGGACAGGGGGCAAGGCTACACCTTC.

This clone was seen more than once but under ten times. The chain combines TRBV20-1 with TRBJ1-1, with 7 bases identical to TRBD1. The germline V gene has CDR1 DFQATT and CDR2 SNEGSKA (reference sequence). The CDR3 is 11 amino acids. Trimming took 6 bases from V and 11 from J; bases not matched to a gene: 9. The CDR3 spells CSAKPGQRAFF. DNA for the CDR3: TGCAGTGCGAAGCCGGGACAGAGGGCTTTCTTT.

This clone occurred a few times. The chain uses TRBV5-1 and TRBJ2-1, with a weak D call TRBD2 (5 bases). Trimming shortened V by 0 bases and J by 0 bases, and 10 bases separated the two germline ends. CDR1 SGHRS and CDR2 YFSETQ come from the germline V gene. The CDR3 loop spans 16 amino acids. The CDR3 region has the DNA TGCGCCAGCAGCTTGGATGGGAGTAGCTCCTACAATGAGCAGTTCTTC. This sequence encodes CASSLDGSSSYNEQFF.

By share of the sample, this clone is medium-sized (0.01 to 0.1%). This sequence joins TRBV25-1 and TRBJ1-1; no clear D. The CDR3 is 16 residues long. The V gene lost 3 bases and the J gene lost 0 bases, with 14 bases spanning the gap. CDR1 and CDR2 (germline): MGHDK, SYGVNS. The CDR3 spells CASSDRFGPMNTEAFF. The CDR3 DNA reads TGTGCCAGCAGTGATCGTTTTGGACCCATGAACACTGAAGCTTTCTTT.